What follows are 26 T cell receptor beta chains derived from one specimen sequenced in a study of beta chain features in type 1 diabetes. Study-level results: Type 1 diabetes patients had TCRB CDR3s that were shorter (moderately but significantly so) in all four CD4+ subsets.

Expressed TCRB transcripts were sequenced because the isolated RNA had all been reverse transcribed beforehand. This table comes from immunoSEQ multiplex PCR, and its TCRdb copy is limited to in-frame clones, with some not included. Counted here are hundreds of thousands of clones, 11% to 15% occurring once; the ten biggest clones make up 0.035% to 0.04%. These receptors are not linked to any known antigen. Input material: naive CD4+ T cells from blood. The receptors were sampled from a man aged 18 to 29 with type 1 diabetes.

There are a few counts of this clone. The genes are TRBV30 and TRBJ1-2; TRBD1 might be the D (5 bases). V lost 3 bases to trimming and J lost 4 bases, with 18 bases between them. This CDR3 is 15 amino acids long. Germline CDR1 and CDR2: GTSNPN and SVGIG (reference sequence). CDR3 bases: TGTGCCTGGAGCCCCGGAGGGGCGATTTCCTATGGCTACACCTTC. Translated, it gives CAWSPGGAISYGYTF.

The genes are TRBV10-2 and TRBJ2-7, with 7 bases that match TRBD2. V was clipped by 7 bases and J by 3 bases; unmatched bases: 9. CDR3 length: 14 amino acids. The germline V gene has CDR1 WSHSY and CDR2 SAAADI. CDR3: CASNTRAGDYEQYF. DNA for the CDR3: TGCGCCAGCAATACTAGGGCGGGAGACTACGAGCAGTACTTC.

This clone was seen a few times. The CDR3 DNA reads TGTGCCAGCAGCTCCCGTCGCAACAGGAACTATGGCTACACCTTC. This gives the protein CASSSRRNRNYGYTF. The gene calls are TRBV7-6 and TRBJ1-2, with D possibly TRBD1 on 5 matching bases. CDR3 length: 15 amino acids. Germline CDR1 reads SGHVS; CDR2 reads FNYEAQ. The V end lost 4 bases, the J end lost 2 bases, and 14 bases lay between the germline ends.

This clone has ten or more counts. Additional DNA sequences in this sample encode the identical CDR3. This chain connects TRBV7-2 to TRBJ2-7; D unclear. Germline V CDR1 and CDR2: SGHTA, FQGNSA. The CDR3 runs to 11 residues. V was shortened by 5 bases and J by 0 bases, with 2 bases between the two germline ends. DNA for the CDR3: TGTGCCAGCAGCCTCTCCTACGAGCAGTACTTC. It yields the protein CASSLSYEQYF.

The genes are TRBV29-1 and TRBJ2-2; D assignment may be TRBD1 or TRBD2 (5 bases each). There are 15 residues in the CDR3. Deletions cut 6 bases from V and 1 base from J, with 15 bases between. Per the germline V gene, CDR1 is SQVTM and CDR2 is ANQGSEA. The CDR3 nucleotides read TGCAGCGTGGGGGAATTGAGACAGAACACCGGGGAGCTGTTTTTT. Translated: CSVGELRQNTGELFF.

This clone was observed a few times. The CDR3 sequence: CARGGVRLQETQYF. The CDR3 DNA reads as TGTGCCAGAGGGGGGGTCCGACTCCAAGAGACCCAGTACTTC. This sequence joins TRBV30 and TRBJ2-5, with D possibly being TRBD2 (7 bases). Germline V gene lookup returns CDR1 GTSNPN and CDR2 SVGIG (reference sequence). This CDR3 has 14 amino acids. Trimming shortened V by 8 bases and J by 1 base, and 17 bases separated the two germline ends.

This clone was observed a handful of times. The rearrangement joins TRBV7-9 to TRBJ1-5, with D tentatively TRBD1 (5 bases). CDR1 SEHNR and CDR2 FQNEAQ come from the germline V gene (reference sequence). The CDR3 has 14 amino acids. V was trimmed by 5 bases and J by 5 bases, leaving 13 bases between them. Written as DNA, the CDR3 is TGTGCCAGCAGCCCCGGGACCCCTTATCAGCCCCAGCATTTT. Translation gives CASSPGTPYQPQHF.

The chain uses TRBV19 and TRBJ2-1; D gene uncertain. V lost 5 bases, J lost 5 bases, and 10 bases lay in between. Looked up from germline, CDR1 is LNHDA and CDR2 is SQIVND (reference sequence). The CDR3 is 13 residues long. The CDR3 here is CASSVPPHNEQFF. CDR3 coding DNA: TGTGCCAGTAGTGTGCCCCCGCACAATGAGCAGTTCTTC.

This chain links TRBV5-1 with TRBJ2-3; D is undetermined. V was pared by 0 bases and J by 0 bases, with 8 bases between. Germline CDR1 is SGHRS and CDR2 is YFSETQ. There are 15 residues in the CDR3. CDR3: CASSLALSSTDTQYF. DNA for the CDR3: TGCGCCAGCAGCTTGGCCCTCAGTAGCACAGATACGCAGTATTTT.

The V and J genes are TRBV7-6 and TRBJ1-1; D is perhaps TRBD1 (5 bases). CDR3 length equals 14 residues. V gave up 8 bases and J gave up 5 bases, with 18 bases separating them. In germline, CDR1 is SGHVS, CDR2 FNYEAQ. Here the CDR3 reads CASAPNDGGTEAFF. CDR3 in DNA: TGTGCCAGCGCCCCCAACGACGGGGGGACTGAAGCTTTCTTT.

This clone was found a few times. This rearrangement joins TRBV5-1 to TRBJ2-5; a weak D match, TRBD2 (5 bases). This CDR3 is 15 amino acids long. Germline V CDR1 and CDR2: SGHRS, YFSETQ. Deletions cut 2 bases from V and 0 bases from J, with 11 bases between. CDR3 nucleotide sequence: TGCGCCAGCAGCTTCATCCCTAGCAACCAAGAGACCCAGTACTTC. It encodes CASSFIPSNQETQYF. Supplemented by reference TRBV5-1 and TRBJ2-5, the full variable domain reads KAGVTQTPRYLIKTRGQQVTLSCSPISGHRSVSWYQQTPGQGLQFLFEYFSETQRNKGNFPGRFSGRQFSNSRSEMNVSTLELGDSALYLCASSFIPSNQETQYFGPGTRLLVL.

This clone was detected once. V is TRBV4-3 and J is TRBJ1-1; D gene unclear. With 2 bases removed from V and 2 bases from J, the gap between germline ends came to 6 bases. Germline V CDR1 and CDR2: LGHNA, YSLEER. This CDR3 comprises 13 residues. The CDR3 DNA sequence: TGCGCCAGCAGCCAAAGTCGTAACACTGAAGCTTTCTTT. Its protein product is CASSQSRNTEAFF.

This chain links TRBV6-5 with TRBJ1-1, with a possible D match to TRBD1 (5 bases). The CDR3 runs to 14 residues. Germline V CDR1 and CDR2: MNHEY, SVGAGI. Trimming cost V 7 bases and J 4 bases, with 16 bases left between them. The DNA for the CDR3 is TGTGCCAGCAATCGGTTGTCCCAGGGCACTGAAGCTTTCTTT. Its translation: CASNRLSQGTEAFF.

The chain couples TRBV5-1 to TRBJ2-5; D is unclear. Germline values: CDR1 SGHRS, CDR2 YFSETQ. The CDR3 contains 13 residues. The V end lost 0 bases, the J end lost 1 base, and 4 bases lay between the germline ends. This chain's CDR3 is CASSLAIQETQYF. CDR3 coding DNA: TGCGCCAGCAGCTTGGCTATCCAAGAGACCCAGTACTTC.

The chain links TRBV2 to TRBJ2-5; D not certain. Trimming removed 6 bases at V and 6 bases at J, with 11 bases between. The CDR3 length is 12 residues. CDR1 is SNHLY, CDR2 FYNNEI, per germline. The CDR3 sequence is CASRDPQKTQYF. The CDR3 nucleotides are TGTGCCAGCAGGGACCCACAGAAGACCCAGTACTTC.

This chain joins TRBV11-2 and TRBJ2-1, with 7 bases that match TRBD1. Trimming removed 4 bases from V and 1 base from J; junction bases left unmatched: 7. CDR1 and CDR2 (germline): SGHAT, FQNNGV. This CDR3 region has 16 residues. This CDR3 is CASSSTTGLSYNEQFF. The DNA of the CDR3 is TGTGCCAGCAGCTCCACGACAGGGCTATCCTACAATGAGCAGTTCTTC. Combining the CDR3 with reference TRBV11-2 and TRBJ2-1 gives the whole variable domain EAGVAQSPRYKIIEKRQSVAFWCNPISGHATLYWYQQILGQGPKLLIQFQNNGVVDDSQLPKDRFSAERLKGVDSTLKIQPAKLEDSAVYLCASSSTTGLSYNEQFFGPGTRLTVL.

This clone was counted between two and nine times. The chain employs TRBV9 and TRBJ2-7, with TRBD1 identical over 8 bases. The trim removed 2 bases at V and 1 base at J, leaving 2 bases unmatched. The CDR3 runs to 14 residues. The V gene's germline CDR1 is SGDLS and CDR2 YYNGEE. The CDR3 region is CASSVRTGSYEQYF. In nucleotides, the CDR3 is TGTGCCAGCAGCGTGCGGACAGGGTCCTACGAGCAGTACTTC.

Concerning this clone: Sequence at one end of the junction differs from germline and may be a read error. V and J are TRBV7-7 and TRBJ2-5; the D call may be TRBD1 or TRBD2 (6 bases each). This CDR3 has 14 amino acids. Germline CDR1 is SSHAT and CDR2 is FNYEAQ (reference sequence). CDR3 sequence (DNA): TGTGCTAGCAGCCCCTTTGGGGGGCGGGAGACCCAGTACTTC. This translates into CASSPFGGRETQYF.

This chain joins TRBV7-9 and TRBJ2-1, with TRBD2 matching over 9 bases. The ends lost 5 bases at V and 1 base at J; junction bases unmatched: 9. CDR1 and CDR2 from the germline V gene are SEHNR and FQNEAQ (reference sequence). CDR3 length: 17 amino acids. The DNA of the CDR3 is TGTGCCAGCAGCCCCCCCGGGACTAGCCTTTCCTACAATGAGCAGTTCTTC. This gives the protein CASSPPGTSLSYNEQFF.

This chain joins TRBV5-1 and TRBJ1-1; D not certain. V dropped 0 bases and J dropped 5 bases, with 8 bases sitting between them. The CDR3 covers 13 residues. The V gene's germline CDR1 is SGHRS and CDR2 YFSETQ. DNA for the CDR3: TGCGCCAGCAGCTTGGGGACGAGGACTGAAGCTTTCTTT. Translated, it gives CASSLGTRTEAFF.

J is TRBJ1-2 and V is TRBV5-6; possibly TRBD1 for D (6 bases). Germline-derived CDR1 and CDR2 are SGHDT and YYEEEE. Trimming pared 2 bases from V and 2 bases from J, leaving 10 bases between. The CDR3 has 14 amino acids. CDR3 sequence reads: CASSFTGPNYGYTF. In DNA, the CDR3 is TGTGCCAGCAGCTTTACAGGGCCCAACTATGGCTACACCTTC.

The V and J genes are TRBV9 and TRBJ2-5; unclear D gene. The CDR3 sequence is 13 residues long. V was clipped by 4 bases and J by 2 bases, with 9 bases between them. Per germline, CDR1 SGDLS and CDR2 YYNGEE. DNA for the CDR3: TGTGCCAGCAGCCTGCAGACTCAAGAGACCCAGTACTTC. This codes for CASSLQTQETQYF.

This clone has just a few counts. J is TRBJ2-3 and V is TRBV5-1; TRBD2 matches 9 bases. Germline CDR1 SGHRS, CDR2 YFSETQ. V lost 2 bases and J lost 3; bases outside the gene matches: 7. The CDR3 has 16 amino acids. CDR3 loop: CASSFGPSGNTDTQYF. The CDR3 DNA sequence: TGCGCCAGCAGCTTCGGGCCTAGCGGGAATACAGATACGCAGTATTTT.

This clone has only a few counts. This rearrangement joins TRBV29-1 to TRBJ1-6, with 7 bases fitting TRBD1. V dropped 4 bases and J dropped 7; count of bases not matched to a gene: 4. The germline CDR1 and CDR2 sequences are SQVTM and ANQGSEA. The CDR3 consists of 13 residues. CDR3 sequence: CSVAGTANSPLHF. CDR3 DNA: TGCAGCGTTGCCGGGACAGCGAATTCACCCCTCCACTTT.

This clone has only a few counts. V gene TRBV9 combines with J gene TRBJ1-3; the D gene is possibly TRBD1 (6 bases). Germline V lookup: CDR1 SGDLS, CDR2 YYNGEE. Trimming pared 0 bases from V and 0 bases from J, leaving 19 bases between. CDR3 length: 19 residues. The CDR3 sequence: CASSVAGTDRSASGNTIYF. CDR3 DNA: TGTGCCAGCAGCGTAGCAGGGACCGACAGGTCGGCCTCTGGAAACACCATATATTTT.

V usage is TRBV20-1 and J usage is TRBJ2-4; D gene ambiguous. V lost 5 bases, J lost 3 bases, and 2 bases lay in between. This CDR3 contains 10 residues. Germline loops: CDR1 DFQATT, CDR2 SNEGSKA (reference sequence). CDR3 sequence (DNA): TGCAGTGCTTTCAAAAACATTCAGTACTTC. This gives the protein CSAFKNIQYF.